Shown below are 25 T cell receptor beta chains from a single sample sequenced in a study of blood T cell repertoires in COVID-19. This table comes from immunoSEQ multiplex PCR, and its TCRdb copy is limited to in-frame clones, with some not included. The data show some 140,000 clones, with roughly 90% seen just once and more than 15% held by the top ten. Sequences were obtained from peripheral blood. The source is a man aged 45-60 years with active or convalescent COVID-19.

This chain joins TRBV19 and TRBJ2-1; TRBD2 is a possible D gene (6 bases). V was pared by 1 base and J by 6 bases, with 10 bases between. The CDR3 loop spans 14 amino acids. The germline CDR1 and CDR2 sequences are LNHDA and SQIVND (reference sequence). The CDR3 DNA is TGTGCCAGTAGTATAGGACTAGTCAGCAATGAGCAGTTCTTC. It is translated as CASSIGLVSNEQFF.

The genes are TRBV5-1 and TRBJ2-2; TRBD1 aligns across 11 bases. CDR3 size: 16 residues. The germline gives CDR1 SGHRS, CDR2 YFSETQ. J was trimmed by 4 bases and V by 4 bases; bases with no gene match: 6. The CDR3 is CASSPAGTGGTGELFF. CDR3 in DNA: TGCGCCAGCAGCCCGGCCGGGACAGGGGGCACCGGGGAGCTGTTTTTT.

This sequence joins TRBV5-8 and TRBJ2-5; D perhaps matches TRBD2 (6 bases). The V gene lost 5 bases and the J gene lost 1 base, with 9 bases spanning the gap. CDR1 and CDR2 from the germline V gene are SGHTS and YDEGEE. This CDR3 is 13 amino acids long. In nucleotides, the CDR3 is TGTGCCAGCAGTCGGGGACTCCAAGAGACCCAGTACTTC. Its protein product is CASSRGLQETQYF.

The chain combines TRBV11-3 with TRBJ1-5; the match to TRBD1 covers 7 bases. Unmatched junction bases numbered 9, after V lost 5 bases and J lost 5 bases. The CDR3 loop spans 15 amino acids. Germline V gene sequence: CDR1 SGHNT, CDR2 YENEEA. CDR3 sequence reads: CASSPTRTGYQPQHF. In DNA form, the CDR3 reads TGTGCCAGCAGCCCCACCAGGACAGGATATCAGCCCCAGCATTTT.

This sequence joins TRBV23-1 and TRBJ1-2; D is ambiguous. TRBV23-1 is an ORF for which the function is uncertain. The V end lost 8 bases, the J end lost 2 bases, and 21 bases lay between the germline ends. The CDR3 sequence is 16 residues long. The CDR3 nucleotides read TGCGCCAGCCCCTTGGGTCGGGTCAATAAAAACTATGGCTACACCTTC. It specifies CASPLGRVNKNYGYTF.

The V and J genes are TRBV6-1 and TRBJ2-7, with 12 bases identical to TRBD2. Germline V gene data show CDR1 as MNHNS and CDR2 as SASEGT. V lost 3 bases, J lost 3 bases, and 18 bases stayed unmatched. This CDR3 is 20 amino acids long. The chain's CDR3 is CASSDARGSSGRAGFYEQYF. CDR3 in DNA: TGTGCCAGCAGTGATGCGCGTGGTTCTAGCGGGAGGGCGGGATTCTACGAGCAGTACTTC.

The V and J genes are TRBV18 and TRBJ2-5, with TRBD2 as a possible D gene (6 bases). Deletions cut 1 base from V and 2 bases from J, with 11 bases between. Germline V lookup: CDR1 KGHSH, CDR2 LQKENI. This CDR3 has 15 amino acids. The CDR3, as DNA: TGTGCCAGCTCACCACGGGAGGCCTATCAAGAGACCCAGTACTTC. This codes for CASSPREAYQETQYF.

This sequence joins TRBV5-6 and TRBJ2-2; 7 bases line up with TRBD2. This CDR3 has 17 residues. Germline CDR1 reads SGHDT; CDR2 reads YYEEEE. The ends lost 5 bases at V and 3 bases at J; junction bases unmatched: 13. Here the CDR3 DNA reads TGTGCCAGCAGTCGGAGACTAGCCCGAATCTACACCGGGGAGCTGTTTTTT. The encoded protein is CASSRRLARIYTGELFF.

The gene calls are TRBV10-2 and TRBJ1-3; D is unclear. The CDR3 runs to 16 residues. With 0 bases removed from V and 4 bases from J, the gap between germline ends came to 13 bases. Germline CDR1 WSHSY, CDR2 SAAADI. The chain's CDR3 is CASSESLRARGNTIYF. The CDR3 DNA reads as TGCGCCAGCAGTGAGTCCCTGAGGGCCCGGGGAAACACCATATATTTT.

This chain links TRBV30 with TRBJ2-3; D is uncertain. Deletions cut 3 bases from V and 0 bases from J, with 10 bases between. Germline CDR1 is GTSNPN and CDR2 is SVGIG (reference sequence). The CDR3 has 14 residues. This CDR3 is CAWRRGSSTDTQYF. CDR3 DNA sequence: TGTGCCTGGAGGCGAGGCAGTAGCACAGATACGCAGTATTTT.

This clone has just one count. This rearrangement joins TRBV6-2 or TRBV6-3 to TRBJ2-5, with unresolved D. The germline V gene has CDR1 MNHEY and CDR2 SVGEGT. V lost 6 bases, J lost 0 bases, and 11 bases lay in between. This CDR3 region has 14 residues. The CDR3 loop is CASSATRNQETQYF. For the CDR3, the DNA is TGTGCCAGCAGCGCCACTCGAAACCAAGAGACCCAGTACTTC.

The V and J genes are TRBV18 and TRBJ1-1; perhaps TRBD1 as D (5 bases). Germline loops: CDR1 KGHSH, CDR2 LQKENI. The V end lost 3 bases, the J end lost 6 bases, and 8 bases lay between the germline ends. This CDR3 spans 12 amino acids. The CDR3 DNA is TGTGCCAGCTCACCGGGGGAGGCTGAAGCTTTCTTT. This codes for CASSPGEAEAFF.

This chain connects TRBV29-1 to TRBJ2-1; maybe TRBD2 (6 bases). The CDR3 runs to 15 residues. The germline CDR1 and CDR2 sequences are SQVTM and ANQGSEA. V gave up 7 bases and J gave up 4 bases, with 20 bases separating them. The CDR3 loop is CSADVGLAKYNEQFF. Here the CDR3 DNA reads TGCAGCGCCGACGTGGGTCTAGCGAAGTACAATGAGCAGTTCTTC.

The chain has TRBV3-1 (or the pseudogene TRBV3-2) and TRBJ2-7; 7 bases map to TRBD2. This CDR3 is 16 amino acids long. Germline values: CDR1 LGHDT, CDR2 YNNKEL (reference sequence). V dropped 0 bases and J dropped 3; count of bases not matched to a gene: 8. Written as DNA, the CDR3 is TGTGCCAGCAGCCAAGATCTCACTAGCGCGAACTACGAGCAGTACTTC. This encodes CASSQDLTSANYEQYF.

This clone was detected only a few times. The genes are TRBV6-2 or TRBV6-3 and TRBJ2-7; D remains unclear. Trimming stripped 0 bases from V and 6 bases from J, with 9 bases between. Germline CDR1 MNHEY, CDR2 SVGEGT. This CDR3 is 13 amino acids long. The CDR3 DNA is TGTGCCAGCAGTTACTCGAGGCGCGGCGAGCAGTACTTC. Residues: CASSYSRRGEQYF.

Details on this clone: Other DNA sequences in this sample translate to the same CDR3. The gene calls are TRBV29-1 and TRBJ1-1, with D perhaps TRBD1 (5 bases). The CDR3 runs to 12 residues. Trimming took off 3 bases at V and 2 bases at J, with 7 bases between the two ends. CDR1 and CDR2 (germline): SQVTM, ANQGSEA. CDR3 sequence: CSVDRVNTEAFF. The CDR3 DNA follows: TGCAGCGTTGACAGGGTCAACACTGAAGCTTTCTTT.

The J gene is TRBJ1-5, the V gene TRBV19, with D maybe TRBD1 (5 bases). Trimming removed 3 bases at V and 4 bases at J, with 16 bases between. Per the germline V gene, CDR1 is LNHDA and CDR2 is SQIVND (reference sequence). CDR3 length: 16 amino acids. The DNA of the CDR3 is TGTGCCAGTAGTATCCTGGGGCAGAGAGAAAATCAGCCCCAGCATTTT. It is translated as CASSILGQRENQPQHF.

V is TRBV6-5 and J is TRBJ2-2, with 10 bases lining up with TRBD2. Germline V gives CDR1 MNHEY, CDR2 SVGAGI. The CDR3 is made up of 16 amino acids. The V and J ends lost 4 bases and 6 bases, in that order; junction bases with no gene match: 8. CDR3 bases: TGTGCCAGCAGTTCTCTAGCGGGAGTGGGTCCCGGGGAGCTGTTTTTT. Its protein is CASSSLAGVGPGELFF.

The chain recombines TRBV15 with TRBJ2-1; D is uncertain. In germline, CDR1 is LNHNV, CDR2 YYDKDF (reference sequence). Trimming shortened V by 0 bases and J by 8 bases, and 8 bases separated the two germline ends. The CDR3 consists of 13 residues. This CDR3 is CATSRDLGYEQFF. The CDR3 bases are TGTGCCACCAGCAGAGATTTGGGCTATGAGCAGTTCTTC.

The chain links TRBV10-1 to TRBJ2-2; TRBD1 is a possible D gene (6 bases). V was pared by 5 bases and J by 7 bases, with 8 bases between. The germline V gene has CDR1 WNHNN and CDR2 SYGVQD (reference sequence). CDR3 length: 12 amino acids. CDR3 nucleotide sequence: TGCGCCAGCAGTCAGGGGCGCGGGGAGCTGTTTTTT. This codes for CASSQGRGELFF.

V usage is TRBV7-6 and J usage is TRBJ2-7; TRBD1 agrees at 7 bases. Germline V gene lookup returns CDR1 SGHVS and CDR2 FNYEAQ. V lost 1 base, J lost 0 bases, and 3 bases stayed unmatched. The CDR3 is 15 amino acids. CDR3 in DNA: TGTGCCAGCAGCTTAGAACAGGGGTCCTCCTACGAGCAGTACTTC. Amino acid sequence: CASSLEQGSSYEQYF. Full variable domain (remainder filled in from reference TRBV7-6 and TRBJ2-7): GAGVSQSPRYKVTKRGQDVALRCDPISGHVSLYWYRQALGQGPEFLTYFNYEAQQDKSGLPNDRFSAERPEGSISTLTIQRTEQRDSAMYRCASSLEQGSSYEQYFGPGTRLTVT.

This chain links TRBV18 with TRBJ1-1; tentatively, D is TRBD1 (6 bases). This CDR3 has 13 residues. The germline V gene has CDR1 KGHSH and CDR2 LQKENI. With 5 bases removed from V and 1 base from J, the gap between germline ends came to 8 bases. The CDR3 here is CASSSTGNTEAFF. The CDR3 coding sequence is TGTGCCAGCTCATCGACAGGGAACACTGAAGCTTTCTTT. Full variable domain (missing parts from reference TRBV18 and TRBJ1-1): NAGVMQNPRHLVRRRGQEARLRCSPMKGHSHVYWYRQLPEEGLKFMVYLQKENIIDESGMPKERFSAEFPKEGPSILRIQQVVRGDSAAYFCASSSTGNTEAFFGQGTRLTVV.

The CDR3 sequence is CASSARKGPLYGGRNSPLHF. The CDR3 nucleotides read TGCGCCAGCAGTGCCCGAAAAGGCCCCCTATATGGGGGCCGTAATTCACCCCTCCACTTT. The chain employs TRBV10-2 and TRBJ1-6; the D gene is possibly TRBD1 (6 bases). The CDR3 extends over 20 amino acids. Trimming shortened V by 4 bases and J by 6 bases, and 28 bases separated the two germline ends. Germline CDR1 WSHSY, CDR2 SAAADI.

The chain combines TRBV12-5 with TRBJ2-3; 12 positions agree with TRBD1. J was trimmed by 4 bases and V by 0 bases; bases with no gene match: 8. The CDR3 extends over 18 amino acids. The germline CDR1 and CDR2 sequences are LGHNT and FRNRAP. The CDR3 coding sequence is TGTGCTAGTGGTTTGGTCTTTTTCGGGACAGGGGGCTCAGATACGCAGTATTTT. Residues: CASGLVFFGTGGSDTQYF.

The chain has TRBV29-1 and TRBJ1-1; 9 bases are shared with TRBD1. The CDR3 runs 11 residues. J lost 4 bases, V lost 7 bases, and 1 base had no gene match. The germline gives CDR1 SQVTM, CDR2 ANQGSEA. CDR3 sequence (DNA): TGCAGCGAACAGGGGGCCACTGAAGCTTTCTTT. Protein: CSEQGATEAFF.